The source of this T cell receptor (beta chain) is a study of blood T cells in healthy people across ages. The study's findings and limits: As age increased, TCR beta diversity per million T cells fell in a roughly linear fashion.

Germline values: CDR1 DFQATT, CDR2 SNEGSKA (reference sequence). CDR3 length equals 14 residues. Trimming removed 5 bases at V and 7 bases at J, with 21 bases between. About this clonotype itself: Its specificity is unknown.

Using a J-beta primer mix together with a sample-barcoded 5' primer, a second PCR was run for about 6 to 12 cycles. Each cDNA molecule, via a template-switch adaptor with 12 random nucleotides, was tagged. TCRdb independently ran MiXCR on the 5' RACE reads; one entry per CDR3 protein. The sample yields over a million distinct CDR3 sequences, around 42% seen once. This TCR was sampled from a woman aged 18-29 years in good health. Sequenced input: blood. The rearrangement links TRBV20-1 to TRBJ2-7; unclear D gene. The CDR3 bases are TGCAGTGCTCACCCCACCGACGGATACAATGAGCAGTACTTC. It encodes CSAHPTDGYNEQYF.